This T cell receptor beta chain was observed in a study of cytomegalovirus exposure and HLA in healthy donors. This CDR3 comprises 15 residues. Per the germline V gene, CDR1 is MNHNS and CDR2 is SASEGT. V was pared by 2 bases and J by 6 bases, with 7 bases of the junction left unmatched. PCR amplification relied on 60 Vbeta primers (plus 13 Jbeta primers). Produced via immunoSEQ multiplex PCR; TCRdb's table is partial and in-frame only. In all, the sample yields some 150,000 clones. The sequenced material came from PBMCs. The chain couples TRBV6-1 to TRBJ2-7; 10 bases match TRBD2. This sequence originates from a woman between 18 and 30 years old in good health and CMV-seronegative. This chain's CDR3 is CASSESLAGALEQYF. The CDR3 DNA is TGTGCCAGCAGTGAATCCCTAGCGGGAGCCCTCGAGCAGTACTTC.